These 27 T cell receptor beta chains share one sample of origin, sequenced in a study of identifying expanded T cells in peripheral blood. Measured with immunoSEQ multiplex PCR; TCRdb has only the in-frame clones, and not every one. In the table there are some 100,000 clones, around nine tenths of which are singletons. Sequences were obtained from blood. The receptors derive from a person between 18 and 69 years old in good health.

The J gene is TRBJ2-7, the V gene TRBV4-3; 14 bases line up with TRBD2. Germline CDR1 is LGHNA and CDR2 is YSLEER. The CDR3 covers 18 residues. V lost 1 base to trimming and J lost 5 bases; unmatched junction nucleotides: 10. The CDR3 DNA sequence: TGCGCCAGCAGCCAAGTATCCGGACTAGCGGGAGGTCCCCACGAGCAGTACTTC. Its translation is CASSQVSGLAGGPHEQYF.

V usage is TRBV7-9 and J usage is TRBJ2-7; possibly TRBD1 for D (6 bases). Germline V lookup: CDR1 SEHNR, CDR2 FQNEAQ (reference sequence). This CDR3 is 12 amino acids long. The ends were cut back, 6 bases at V and 1 base at J, with 7 bases in the middle. The CDR3 here is CASRQGSYEQYF. In DNA form, the CDR3 reads TGTGCCAGCAGGCAGGGGTCCTACGAGCAGTACTTC.

The chain is built from TRBV15 and TRBJ1-5; a weak D match, TRBD1 (6 bases). Germline CDR1 LNHNV, CDR2 YYDKDF (reference sequence). CDR3 length: 16 amino acids. V lost 1 base and J 0 bases, leaving 10 bases between the germline ends. This CDR3 is CATSRGDRYSNQPQHF. CDR3 DNA: TGTGCCACCAGCAGAGGAGACAGGTATAGCAATCAGCCCCAGCATTTT.

A few counts support this clone. CDR3 residues: CSVWTGLNTEAFF. Here the CDR3 DNA reads TGCAGCGTTTGGACAGGGTTGAACACTGAAGCTTTCTTT. The V and J genes are TRBV29-1 and TRBJ1-1; TRBD1 matches 8 bases. Losses at the gene ends were 5 bases for V and 0 bases for J; bases not matched to a gene: 2. CDR3 length: 13 residues. Germline V gene data show CDR1 as SQVTM and CDR2 as ANQGSEA.

The rearrangement links TRBV11-3 to TRBJ2-7; 9 bases align to TRBD1. From germline, CDR1 is SGHNT and CDR2 YENEEA. The V and J ends lost 7 bases and 5 bases, in that order; junction bases with no gene match: 6. The CDR3 loop spans 13 amino acids. For the CDR3, the DNA is TGTGCCAGCACCACCGGGACAGGGAACGAGCAGTACTTC. It yields the protein CASTTGTGNEQYF.

V usage is TRBV13 and J usage is TRBJ2-4; a weak D match, TRBD1 (7 bases). Germline V gene data show CDR1 as PRHDT and CDR2 as FYEKMQ (reference sequence). This CDR3 region has 16 residues. Trimming pared 5 bases from V and 0 bases from J, leaving 14 bases between. CDR3 DNA sequence: TGTGCCAGCAGCCCGAGACAGGGACTAGCCAAAAACATTCAGTACTTC. This encodes CASSPRQGLAKNIQYF.

The rearrangement joins TRBV5-1 to TRBJ2-7; 7 bases map to TRBD1. Germline V CDR1 and CDR2: SGHRS, YFSETQ. The CDR3 extends over 13 amino acids. Germline trimming cut 1 base from V and 3 bases from J; bases unmatched to any gene: 1. Written as DNA, the CDR3 is TGCGCCAGCAGCTTGAACAGGGGCTACGAGCAGTACTTC. Translated, it gives CASSLNRGYEQYF.

The chain combines TRBV19 with TRBJ1-1, with D maybe TRBD1 (6 bases). Trimming left V 6 bases short and J 4 bases short, with 15 bases between. The length of the CDR3 is 14 residues. In germline, CDR1 is LNHDA, CDR2 SQIVND (reference sequence). CDR3 in amino acids: CASRKRGGGTEAFF. The CDR3 coding sequence is TGTGCCAGTAGAAAGAGGGGAGGGGGCACTGAAGCTTTCTTT.

J is TRBJ2-5 and V is TRBV5-1, with 9 nucleotides matching TRBD1. Germline lookup yields CDR1 SGHRS and CDR2 YFSETQ. The CDR3 spans 15 residues. The V gene end was trimmed by 0 bases and the J gene end by 2 bases; junction bases not matched to a gene: 2. The CDR3 reads CASSLAGQGQETQYF. The CDR3 DNA reads as TGCGCCAGCAGCTTGGCGGGACAGGGACAAGAGACCCAGTACTTC. The full variable domain, in which reference TRBV5-1 and TRBJ2-5 provide the parts outside the CDR3, is KAGVTQTPRYLIKTRGQQVTLSCSPISGHRSVSWYQQTPGQGLQFLFEYFSETQRNKGNFPGRFSGRQFSNSRSEMNVSTLELGDSALYLCASSLAGQGQETQYFGPGTRLLVL.

The chain employs TRBV29-1 and TRBJ1-1; D is unresolved. The CDR3 has 13 amino acids. CDR1 is SQVTM, CDR2 ANQGSEA, per germline. Trimming shortened V by 4 bases and J by 1 base, and 10 bases separated the two germline ends. The CDR3 region has the DNA TGCAGCGTTGCCCAGGACGGGAACACTGAAGCTTTCTTT. Translated, it gives CSVAQDGNTEAFF.

This chain joins TRBV5-4 and TRBJ2-1; 14 bases are shared with TRBD2. The CDR3 is 17 residues long. The germline V gene encodes CDR1 SGHNT and CDR2 YYREEE (reference sequence). With V trimmed by 5 bases and J by 4 bases, 8 bases remained unmatched. CDR3 sequence (DNA): TGTGCCAGCAGTCAGACTAGCGGGGGGGGAGTTTACAATGAGCAGTTCTTC. It translates to CASSQTSGGGVYNEQFF.

The CDR3 nucleotides read TGTGCCAGCAGCTTGACCGGGCCCATCGGGGTTGGGGCCAACGTCCTGACTTTC. As protein: CASSLTGPIGVGANVLTF. J is TRBJ2-6 and V is TRBV5-4; possibly TRBD2 for D (5 bases). The V gene's germline CDR1 is SGHNT and CDR2 YYREEE (reference sequence). V was cut by 1 base and J by 3 bases, with 17 bases left in between. CDR3 size: 18 residues.

The chain links TRBV2 to TRBJ1-5, with 8 bases matching TRBD1. The junction had 6 bases not matched to a gene; V was cut back by 5 bases and J by 6 bases. This CDR3 contains 14 residues. Germline-derived CDR1 and CDR2 are SNHLY and FYNNEI. The CDR3 bases are TGTGCCAGCAGTCCCCAGGGGGCTCTTCAGCCCCAGCATTTT. Its protein is CASSPQGALQPQHF. The full variable domain, with the rest looked up from reference TRBV2 and TRBJ1-5, is EPEVTQTPSHQVTQMGQEVILRCVPISNHLYFYWYRQILGQKVEFLVSFYNNEISEKSEIFDDQFSVERPDGSNFTLKIRSTKLEDSAMYFCASSPQGALQPQHFGDGTRLSIL.

The rearrangement joins TRBV11-1 to TRBJ2-1; the D gene is possibly TRBD2 (5 bases). From germline, CDR1 is SGHAT and CDR2 FQDESV (reference sequence). V shed 5 bases and J shed 2 bases, with 10 bases lying between them. The CDR3 sequence is 14 residues long. CDR3 DNA sequence: TGTGCCAGCAGCCGGGGTGTAACCTACAATGAGCAGTTCTTC. It yields the protein CASSRGVTYNEQFF.

The chain has TRBV5-1 and TRBJ2-7; the D gene is possibly TRBD1 (6 bases). Trimming shortened V by 4 bases and J by 3 bases, and 14 bases separated the two germline ends. Per the germline V gene, CDR1 is SGHRS and CDR2 is YFSETQ. This CDR3 has 14 residues. As DNA, the CDR3 is TGCGCCAGCAGCAAACAGGGTCCCCGCTACGAGCAGTACTTC. It translates to CASSKQGPRYEQYF.

The sample holds one count of this clone. The gene calls are TRBV5-1 and TRBJ2-5; maybe TRBD2 (7 bases). With 2 bases removed from V and 1 base from J, the gap between germline ends came to 12 bases. Germline V gives CDR1 SGHRS, CDR2 YFSETQ. The CDR3 loop spans 15 amino acids. CDR3 residues: CASSFGGRSQETQYF. CDR3 bases: TGCGCCAGCAGCTTCGGGGGGCGAAGCCAAGAGACCCAGTACTTC.

The sample holds one count of this clone. This chain joins TRBV27 and TRBJ2-2; TRBD2 aligns across 8 bases. CDR1 and CDR2 (germline): MNHEY, SMNVEV (reference sequence). The CDR3 is 15 amino acids. J lost 1 base, V lost 6 bases, and 4 bases had no gene match. The chain's CDR3 is CASRIAGMNTGELFF. In nucleotides, the CDR3 is TGTGCCAGCAGGATAGCGGGGATGAACACCGGGGAGCTGTTTTTT.

The chain has TRBV7-2 and TRBJ2-1, with 11 bases fitting TRBD2. The CDR3 totals 15 residues. Per germline, CDR1 SGHTA and CDR2 FQGNSA. The trim removed 8 bases at V and 6 bases at J, leaving 9 bases unmatched. The CDR3 is CASLVLAGGPNEQFF. CDR3 nucleotides: TGTGCCAGCCTCGTCCTAGCGGGAGGCCCCAATGAGCAGTTCTTC.

The CDR3 DNA reads as TGTGCCAGCAATGCGGACAGGGGGCGGGATGAGCAGTTCTTC. Translation: CASNADRGRDEQFF. This chain connects TRBV9 to TRBJ2-1; 11 nucleotides align to TRBD1. This CDR3 has 14 amino acids. Germline V gene sequence: CDR1 SGDLS, CDR2 YYNGEE. V shed 6 bases, J shed 8 bases, and the junction held 7 bases outside the gene matches.

The chain uses TRBV11-3 and TRBJ2-5; D uncertain. The germline V and J ends were trimmed by 1 base and 2 bases, with 8 bases remaining between them. CDR1 is SGHNT, CDR2 YENEEA, per germline. This CDR3 contains 14 residues. CDR3 sequence reads: CASSLGAHQETQYF. The CDR3 DNA is TGTGCCAGCAGCTTAGGGGCGCATCAAGAGACCCAGTACTTC.

The V and J genes are TRBV21-1 and TRBJ2-7; no check of the table's D call, TRBD2, against the DNA was made. TRBV21-1 is a listed pseudogene. The CDR3 totals 15 residues. The CDR3 region has the DNA TGTGCCAGCAGCAAGTACGGGGGGGCTTACGACGAGCAGTACTTC. It yields the protein CASSKYGGAYDEQYF.

The V call is TRBV6-4, the J call TRBJ1-1; no reliable D call. The CDR3 consists of 13 residues. Germline values: CDR1 MRHNA, CDR2 SNTAGT. V was clipped by 3 bases and J by 3 bases, with 8 bases between them. The CDR3 sequence: CASSEGRDTEAFF. The CDR3 region has the DNA TGTGCCAGCAGTGAAGGCCGGGACACTGAAGCTTTCTTT.

Remarks on this clone: The limits of the CDR3 on the DNA are not certain, so only TCRdb's listed CDR3 is given. This rearrangement joins TRBV6-5 to TRBJ1-5. Germline CDR1 reads MNHEY; CDR2 reads SVGAGI. Both ends counted, the CDR3 spans 15 residues. Here the CDR3 reads CASSTSAVSNQPQHF.

The rearrangement links TRBV4-1 to TRBJ1-2, with D possibly TRBD1 on 5 matching bases. This CDR3 comprises 16 residues. The V end was cut by 4 bases, the J end by 3 bases, with 18 bases between. CDR1 is MGHRA and CDR2 is YSYEKL in the germline V gene. CDR3 DNA: TGCGCCAGCAGCCGATCAGGGTACAGTCTGGACTATGGCTACACCTTC. This encodes CASSRSGYSLDYGYTF.

V and J are TRBV2 and TRBJ2-1, with 11 bases identical to TRBD1. The CDR3 spans 14 residues. After removal of 8 bases from V and 5 bases from J, the junction contained 5 bases not matched to a gene. The germline CDR1 and CDR2 sequences are SNHLY and FYNNEI. The CDR3: CASGGQGADNEQFF. The DNA for the CDR3 is TGTGCCAGCGGCGGACAGGGGGCGGACAATGAGCAGTTCTTC. The full variable domain, its missing parts supplied by reference TRBV2 and TRBJ2-1, is EPEVTQTPSHQVTQMGQEVILRCVPISNHLYFYWYRQILGQKVEFLVSFYNNEISEKSEIFDDQFSVERPDGSNFTLKIRSTKLEDSAMYFCASGGQGADNEQFFGPGTRLTVL.

The V and J genes are TRBV2 and TRBJ2-1; D tentatively reads TRBD1 or TRBD2 (5 bases each). The germline gives CDR1 SNHLY, CDR2 FYNNEI. The CDR3 runs to 13 residues. V lost 6 bases to trimming and J lost 7 bases, with 13 bases between them. This CDR3 is CASRPTGGNEQFF. The CDR3 nucleotides are TGTGCCAGCAGGCCGACTGGGGGAAATGAGCAGTTCTTC.

The chain couples TRBV19 to TRBJ2-7, with TRBD2 matching over 7 bases. The V gene end was trimmed by 9 bases and the J gene end by 0 bases; junction bases not matched to a gene: 5. This CDR3 is 13 amino acids long. Per the germline V gene, CDR1 is LNHDA and CDR2 is SQIVND (reference sequence). This CDR3 is CASQRDSSYEQYF. CDR3 bases: TGTGCCAGCCAGCGGGACTCCTCCTACGAGCAGTACTTC.